Sequencing of this T cell receptor beta chain was carried out in a study of T cell responses to AZD1222 COVID-19 vaccine. Profiled with immunoSEQ multiplex PCR; TCRdb holds only in-frame clones, not every one. Of roughly 180,000 clones in the sample, roughly 94% were seen once. V lost 2 bases, J lost 3 bases, and 5 bases lay in between. Germline-derived CDR1 and CDR2 are MNHNS and SASEGT. This CDR3 has 12 amino acids. Here the sequenced sample was peripheral blood, taken on day 0 of AZD1222 vaccination. This TCR came from an adult in good health. The chain joins TRBV6-1 to TRBJ2-7; D uncertain. The CDR3 sequence: CASSENLYEQYF. The DNA of the CDR3 is TGTGCCAGCAGTGAAAACCTCTACGAGCAGTACTTC.